These 19 T cell receptor beta chains came from one sample sequenced in a study of early T cells in non-severe SARS-CoV-2 infection. TCRdb called the 5' RACE reads again in MiXCR, with one record for every CDR3 protein. The sample contains 65,000 to 75,000 distinct CDR3 sequences, approximately 10% of which appear only once. What was sequenced was whole blood. These receptors came from an adult who was a healthcare worker with PCR-confirmed SARS-CoV-2 infection or an uninfected control (not recorded which).

The V call is TRBV7-9, the J call TRBJ2-7, with 7 bases identical to TRBD2. CDR1 SEHNR and CDR2 FQNEAQ come from the germline V gene (reference sequence). The CDR3 sequence is 13 residues long. Trimming took 5 bases from V and 7 from J; bases not matched to a gene: 8. This CDR3 reads CASSSGTLEEQYF. CDR3 DNA sequence: TGTGCCAGCAGCAGCGGGACCCTCGAGGAGCAGTACTTC.

This clonotype was picked up many times. The chain employs TRBV20-1 and TRBJ2-1; 8 bases map to TRBD1. The V gene end was trimmed by 6 bases and the J gene end by 8 bases; junction bases not matched to a gene: 15. The CDR3 is 15 amino acids. Germline values: CDR1 DFQATT, CDR2 SNEGSKA (reference sequence). CDR3 region: CSASTGTGDSDEQFF. The CDR3 region has the DNA TGCAGTGCGTCAACCGGGACAGGCGACAGTGATGAGCAGTTCTTC.

This clonotype was seen ten or more times. J is TRBJ2-7 and V is TRBV7-2; D unresolved. Germline V gene data show CDR1 as SGHTA and CDR2 as FQGNSA. The CDR3 consists of 15 residues. Trimming left V 1 base short and J 1 base short, with 11 bases between. In DNA, the CDR3 is TGTGCCAGCAGCTTAGGATCCGCAGTGTCCTACGAGCAGTACTTC. The encoded protein is CASSLGSAVSYEQYF. Full variable domain (rest looked up from reference TRBV7-2 and TRBJ2-7): GAGVSQSPSNKVTEKGKDVELRCDPISGHTALYWYRQSLGQGLEFLIYFQGNSAPDKSGLPSDRFSAERTGGSVSTLTIQRTQQEDSAVYLCASSLGSAVSYEQYFGPGTRLTVT.

This clonotype was observed at least ten times. V is TRBV11-2 and J is TRBJ2-1; possibly TRBD2 for D (6 bases). Trimming took 6 bases from V and 2 from J, leaving 14 bases between them. Germline values: CDR1 SGHAT, CDR2 FQNNGV. CDR3 length: 15 residues. The chain's CDR3 is CASRPPGEAYNEQFF. The CDR3 DNA sequence: TGTGCCAGCAGACCTCCGGGGGAGGCCTACAATGAGCAGTTCTTC. Combining the CDR3 with reference TRBV11-2 and TRBJ2-1 gives the whole variable domain EAGVAQSPRYKIIEKRQSVAFWCNPISGHATLYWYQQILGQGPKLLIQFQNNGVVDDSQLPKDRFSAERLKGVDSTLKIQPAKLEDSAVYLCASRPPGEAYNEQFFGPGTRLTVL.

There are a few counts of this clonotype. J is TRBJ1-1 and V is TRBV6-6, with 9 bases fitting TRBD1. The CDR3 is made up of 14 amino acids. CDR1 and CDR2 from the germline V gene are MNHNY and SVGAGI (reference sequence). J was trimmed by 4 bases and V by 6 bases; bases with no gene match: 6. The CDR3 nucleotides read TGTGCCAGCAGCATCACGACAGGGGGCACTGAAGCTTTCTTT. This translates into CASSITTGGTEAFF.

Ten or more counts support this clonotype. V and J are TRBV6-4 and TRBJ1-6, with D unresolved. The CDR3 is made up of 14 amino acids. From germline, CDR1 is MRHNA and CDR2 SNTAGT. V was shortened by 2 bases and J by 9 bases, with 11 bases between the two germline ends. The DNA of the CDR3 is TGTGCCAGCAGTGACGGCGGCGCACGTTCACCCCTCCACTTT. Encoded protein: CASSDGGARSPLHF.

This clonotype turned up a few times. This chain connects TRBV7-9 to TRBJ2-2; D is possibly TRBD2 (5 bases). Germline V gene lookup returns CDR1 SEHNR and CDR2 FQNEAQ (reference sequence). Trimming stripped 4 bases from V and 2 bases from J, with 11 bases between. The CDR3 length is 15 residues. The CDR3 DNA follows: TGTGCCAGCAGCTACGGACTGGTAAACACCGGGGAGCTGTTTTTT. Amino acid sequence: CASSYGLVNTGELFF.

This clonotype was found many times. This rearrangement joins TRBV29-1 to TRBJ2-7; 8 bases are a match to TRBD1. CDR1 is SQVTM and CDR2 is ANQGSEA in the germline V gene. The CDR3 runs to 12 residues. Germline trimming cut 6 bases from V and 3 bases from J; bases unmatched to any gene: 4. CDR3 sequence reads: CSVLTGGYEQYF. The CDR3 region has the DNA TGCAGCGTCCTTACAGGGGGCTACGAGCAGTACTTC.

This clonotype was found many times. This sequence joins TRBV7-2 and TRBJ1-2, with D unresolved. This CDR3 is 14 amino acids long. V lost 6 bases and J lost 2, with 13 bases in between. Germline V gene data show CDR1 as SGHTA and CDR2 as FQGNSA. CDR3 in amino acids: CASRMREGNYGYTF. CDR3 nucleotides: TGTGCCAGCAGAATGAGGGAGGGAAACTATGGCTACACCTTC.

In its sample, this clonotype was seen many times. The chain links TRBV2 to TRBJ1-5; the D gene is possibly TRBD1 (5 bases). The V gene's germline CDR1 is SNHLY and CDR2 FYNNEI. Trimming took 6 bases from V and 2 from J, leaving 8 bases between them. CDR3 size: 13 residues. This chain's CDR3 is CASRGEGNQPQHF. CDR3 in DNA: TGTGCCAGCAGAGGGGAAGGCAATCAGCCCCAGCATTTT.

This clonotype was seen a few times. V usage is TRBV3-1 and J usage is TRBJ2-7; D perhaps matches TRBD1 (6 bases). The CDR3 is 13 amino acids. V lost 2 bases, J lost 7 bases, and 12 bases lay in between. Germline CDR1 LGHDT, CDR2 YNNKEL (reference sequence). The CDR3 region is CASSQPGVSEQYF. The CDR3 bases are TGTGCCAGCAGCCAACCAGGGGTGAGTGAGCAGTACTTC.

At least ten counts were recorded for this clonotype. The chain recombines TRBV19 with TRBJ2-1, with 7 nucleotides matching TRBD2. In germline, CDR1 is LNHDA, CDR2 SQIVND (reference sequence). The CDR3 runs to 17 residues. Germline trimming cut 5 bases from V and 4 bases from J; bases unmatched to any gene: 14. This chain's CDR3 is CASSASRVGTMYNEQFF. For the CDR3, the DNA is TGTGCCAGTAGTGCTTCTCGTGTCGGGACTATGTACAATGAGCAGTTCTTC. The whole variable domain, filled in from reference TRBV19 and TRBJ2-1, reads DGGITQSPKYLFRKEGQNVTLSCEQNLNHDAMYWYRQDPGQGLRLIYYSQIVNDFQKGDIAEGYSVSREKKESFPLTVTSAQKNPTAFYLCASSASRVGTMYNEQFFGPGTRLTVL.

This clonotype was observed at least ten times. The CDR3 bases are TGTGCCAGCATGGTCACGGGACAGGGCCACGAGCAGTACTTC. It codes for CASMVTGQGHEQYF. The rearrangement uses TRBV11-2 and TRBJ2-7; TRBD1 matches at 9 bases. CDR3 length: 14 amino acids. The junction had 9 bases not matched to a gene; V was cut back by 7 bases and J by 5 bases. The germline V gene has CDR1 SGHAT and CDR2 FQNNGV.

V gene TRBV20-1 combines with J gene TRBJ2-3, with 7 bases identical to TRBD2. V trimming: 6 bases; J trimming: 2 bases; junction bases outside the gene matches: 8. This CDR3 has 14 residues. From germline, CDR1 is DFQATT and CDR2 SNEGSKA (reference sequence). CDR3 residues: CSANSGTTTDTQYF. The CDR3 DNA reads as TGCAGTGCCAATTCCGGGACTACCACAGATACGCAGTATTTT.

This clonotype was seen many times. This chain joins TRBV20-1 and TRBJ1-1, with D unresolved. Trimming pared 0 bases from V and 3 bases from J, leaving 11 bases between. Germline CDR1 DFQATT, CDR2 SNEGSKA (reference sequence). The CDR3 totals 14 residues. CDR3 protein: CSARDGRKDTEAFF. The CDR3 DNA reads as TGCAGTGCTAGAGACGGGCGCAAGGACACTGAAGCTTTCTTT.

This clonotype has at least ten counts. This sequence joins TRBV6-2 or TRBV6-3 and TRBJ2-1; 13 bases are a match to TRBD2. Germline V gene lookup returns CDR1 MNHEY and CDR2 SVGEGT. This CDR3 region has 17 residues. The ends lost 2 bases at V and 2 bases at J; junction bases unmatched: 3. CDR3 sequence reads: CASSYRTSGGTYNEQFF. The CDR3 coding sequence is TGTGCCAGCAGTTACAGGACTAGCGGGGGAACCTACAATGAGCAGTTCTTC.

This clonotype occurred a few times. The chain's CDR3 is CASSYYRSGKRGNEKLFF. The CDR3 DNA follows: TGTGCCAGCAGTTACTACCGCTCAGGGAAGAGAGGGAATGAAAAACTGTTTTTT. The rearrangement uses TRBV6-5 and TRBJ1-4; perhaps TRBD1 as D (5 bases). Germline V lookup: CDR1 MNHEY, CDR2 SVGAGI. CDR3 length: 18 residues. Trimming took 1 base from V and 5 from J, leaving 20 bases between them.

The chain is built from TRBV18 and TRBJ2-7; no firm D call. With 3 bases removed from V and 0 bases from J, the gap between germline ends came to 9 bases. The CDR3 is made up of 14 amino acids. Germline-derived CDR1 and CDR2 are KGHSH and LQKENI. The CDR3 loop reads CASSPDPSSYEQYF. CDR3 DNA sequence: TGTGCCAGCTCACCGGACCCTAGCTCCTACGAGCAGTACTTC.

The chain joins TRBV5-1 to TRBJ2-1, with D perhaps matching TRBD1 (6 bases). The CDR3 contains 15 residues. With 2 bases removed from V and 2 bases from J, the gap between germline ends came to 11 bases. Germline-derived CDR1 and CDR2 are SGHRS and YFSETQ. CDR3 sequence (DNA): TGCGCCAGCAGCTTTGCAGGGGTGACCTACAATGAGCAGTTCTTC. This gives the protein CASSFAGVTYNEQFF.